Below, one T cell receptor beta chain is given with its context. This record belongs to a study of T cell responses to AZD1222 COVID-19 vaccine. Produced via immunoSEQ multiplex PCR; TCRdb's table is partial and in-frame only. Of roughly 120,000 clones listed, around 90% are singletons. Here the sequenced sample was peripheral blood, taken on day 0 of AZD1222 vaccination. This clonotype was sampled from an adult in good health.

CDR3 in amino acids: CASSEPGTNTEAFF. The CDR3 DNA reads as TGTGCCAGCAGTGAGCCAGGGACCAACACTGAAGCTTTCTTT. The chain uses TRBV25-1 and TRBJ1-1; D perhaps matches TRBD1 (5 bases). Per the germline V gene, CDR1 is MGHDK and CDR2 is SYGVNS. This CDR3 spans 14 amino acids. Trimming took 3 bases from V and 2 from J, leaving 10 bases between them.